Sequencing of this TCR beta chain was carried out in a study of identical twins. TCRdb redid the calling of the 5' RACE reads with MiXCR, one entry per CDR3 protein. The sample records fewer than 550,000 distinct CDR3 sequences, more than 13% being singletons. This clonotype has a handful of counts. Deletions cut 3 bases from V and 4 bases from J, with 7 bases between. The CDR3 has 11 amino acids. In germline, CDR1 is GTSNPN, CDR2 SVGIG (reference sequence). These data also featured in a second study, about yellow fever vaccine responses in identical twins.

Sequences were obtained from CD4+ T cells sorted from blood. The rearrangement links TRBV30 to TRBJ2-7, with D possibly being TRBD2 (5 bases). The receptor was derived from a woman aged 18-29 years in good health. The CDR3 sequence is CAWSGGYEQYF. The CDR3 bases are TGTGCCTGGAGCGGAGGTTACGAGCAGTACTTC.